This T cell receptor (beta chain) was sequenced for a study of T cell responses to AZD1222 COVID-19 vaccine. Study-level results: After the peak T cell response, and only then, were repertoires sampled. Two AZD1222 doses significantly raised spike-specific TCR breadth and depth over controls. Distributed over spike, vaccine-associated CD4 TCRs predominated at 160-218 and 743-854. Nearly half of spike-specific TCRs reportedly target unmutated variant regions.

Clones were sequenced by immunoSEQ multiplex PCR, and TCRdb holds only the in-frame ones, with some missing. The sample contains roughly 200,000 clones, roughly 94% of which appear only once. For this clone: Its antigen is undetermined.

The sequences come from peripheral blood, collected 28 days after the second dose of the MenACWY control vaccine. The source is an adult who received the MenACWY meningococcal vaccine as a control.

This chain's CDR3 is CSASSRSTDTQYF. The DNA of the CDR3 is TGCAGTGCTAGTTCCCGGAGCACAGATACGCAGTATTTT. V usage is TRBV20-1 and J usage is TRBJ2-3; D unclear. The CDR3 is 13 residues long. Germline CDR1 is DFQATT and CDR2 is SNEGSKA (reference sequence). Trimming shortened V by 3 bases and J by 0 bases, and 7 bases separated the two germline ends.